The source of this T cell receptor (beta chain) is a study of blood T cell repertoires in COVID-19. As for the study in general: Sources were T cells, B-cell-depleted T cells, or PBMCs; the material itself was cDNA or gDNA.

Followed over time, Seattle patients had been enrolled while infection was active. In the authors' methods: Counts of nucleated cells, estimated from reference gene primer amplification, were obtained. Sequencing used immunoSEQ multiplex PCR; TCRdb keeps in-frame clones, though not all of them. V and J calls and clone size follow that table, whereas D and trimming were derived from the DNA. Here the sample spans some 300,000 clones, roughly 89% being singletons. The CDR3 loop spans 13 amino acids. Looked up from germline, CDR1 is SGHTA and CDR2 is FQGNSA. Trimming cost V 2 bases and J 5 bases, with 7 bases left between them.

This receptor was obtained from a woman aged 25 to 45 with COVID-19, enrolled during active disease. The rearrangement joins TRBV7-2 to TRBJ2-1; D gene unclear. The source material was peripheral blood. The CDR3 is CASSLPSHNEQFF. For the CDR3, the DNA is TGTGCCAGCAGCTTACCGTCCCACAATGAGCAGTTCTTC.